This T cell receptor beta chain was identified during a study of shared clonotypes between healthy human individuals. Donors comprised only Caucasian adults living in Nashville, Tennessee. Measured with immunoSEQ multiplex PCR; TCRdb has only the in-frame clones, and not every one. The repertoire has approximately 640,000 clones, 72% of them found once; the top ten carry around 2%. The CDR3 has 13 amino acids. V gave up 10 bases and J gave up 3 bases; unmatched junction bases: 8. Germline V gene lookup returns CDR1 WNHNN and CDR2 SYGVQD (reference sequence). Sequenced: memory CD4+ T cells sorted from blood. Noted subset: CD45RA-negative fraction. The chain carries TRBV10-1 and TRBJ1-1, with 7 nucleotides matching TRBD1. This TCR was recovered from a woman aged 25 to 39 in good health. CDR3 nucleotide sequence: TGCGCCACCCGCGACCAGGGGGACACTGAAGCTTTCTTT. It translates to CATRDQGDTEAFF.